What follows are 17 T cell receptor beta chains derived from one specimen sequenced in a study of T cell responses to AZD1222 COVID-19 vaccine. The repertoire was sequenced with immunoSEQ multiplex PCR; TCRdb's copy has only in-frame clones and lacks some. The sample includes 150,000 or so clones, around 95% of them seen just once. Sequencing was performed on peripheral blood, taken on day 0 of AZD1222 vaccination. These receptors were taken from an adult in good health.

The V gene is TRBV4-2, the J gene TRBJ1-3; D is ambiguous. The CDR3 has 14 amino acids. Germline V gene sequence: CDR1 LGHNA, CDR2 YNFKEQ. Trimming pared 4 bases from V and 0 bases from J, leaving 7 bases between. The CDR3 sequence is CASSPTYSGNTIYF. The DNA of the CDR3 is TGTGCCAGCAGCCCAACGTACTCTGGAAACACCATATATTTT.

Ten or more counts support this clone. The chain recombines TRBV6-1 with TRBJ2-1; 7 nucleotides line up with TRBD2. The CDR3 extends over 13 amino acids. Germline CDR1 MNHNS, CDR2 SASEGT. Trimming at V came to 3 bases and at J to 8 bases, leaving 4 bases not matched to a gene. CDR3 nucleotides: TGTGCCAGCAGTGAGCGGGAGATCCATGAGCAGTTCTTC. Translated, it gives CASSEREIHEQFF.

This clone was seen a few times. The chain links TRBV27 to TRBJ1-5, with 7 bases lining up with TRBD1. The germline CDR1 and CDR2 sequences are MNHEY and SMNVEV (reference sequence). The CDR3 contains 15 residues. With V trimmed by 3 bases and J by 0 bases, 2 bases remained unmatched. CDR3 nucleotide sequence: TGTGCCAGCAGTTTCGGGACAGATAGCAATCAGCCCCAGCATTTT. It is translated as CASSFGTDSNQPQHF.

CDR3 loop: CASSEGRSNQPQHF. As DNA, the CDR3 is TGTGCCAGCAGTGAGGGCAGATCCAATCAGCCCCAGCATTTT. The V and J genes are TRBV6-1 and TRBJ1-5; D unclear. Germline V lookup: CDR1 MNHNS, CDR2 SASEGT. This CDR3 spans 14 amino acids. Trimming took off 3 bases at V and 3 bases at J, with 9 bases between the two ends.

The CDR3 DNA reads as TGCGCCAGCAGCTTAAGTCTTACCCCCTTCCAAGAGACCCAGTACTTC. Amino acid sequence: CASSLSLTPFQETQYF. The rearrangement uses TRBV5-1 and TRBJ2-5; no clear D. The CDR3 sequence is 16 residues long. Per germline, CDR1 SGHRS and CDR2 YFSETQ. Trimming took 2 bases from V and 1 from J, leaving 15 bases between them.

The chain couples TRBV7-9 to TRBJ1-1; D unclear. V lost 8 bases and J lost 1, with 17 bases in between. Germline values: CDR1 SEHNR, CDR2 FQNEAQ (reference sequence). CDR3 length equals 15 residues. The CDR3 region has the DNA TGTGCCAGCGCCCTTATACCAAGCGGGAACACTGAAGCTTTCTTT. It specifies CASALIPSGNTEAFF.

The chain has TRBV5-1 and TRBJ2-5; 14 positions agree with TRBD2. Germline CDR1 is SGHRS and CDR2 is YFSETQ. The CDR3 loop spans 15 amino acids. After removal of 0 bases from V and 5 bases from J, the junction contained 0 bases not matched to a gene. The chain's CDR3 is CASSLGTSGRETQYF. Here the CDR3 DNA reads TGCGCCAGCAGCTTGGGGACTAGCGGGAGGGAGACCCAGTACTTC.

The rearrangement uses TRBV15 and TRBJ1-2; D might be TRBD1 (5 bases). CDR1 and CDR2 (germline): LNHNV, YYDKDF (reference sequence). This CDR3 spans 15 amino acids. V was clipped by 1 base and J by 6 bases, with 15 bases between them. The CDR3 sequence is CATSRVGGFLDGYTF. The DNA of the CDR3 is TGTGCCACCAGCAGAGTTGGGGGGTTTCTGGATGGCTACACCTTC.

The chain couples TRBV28 to TRBJ1-3; 9 bases agree with TRBD1. The V and J ends lost 5 bases and 4 bases, in that order; junction bases with no gene match: 12. Germline CDR1 is MDHEN and CDR2 is SYDVKM. The CDR3 has 17 residues. Here the CDR3 DNA reads TGTGCCAGCAGTACCCACCCACAGGGGGCTGGGGGAAACACCATATATTTT. Protein sequence: CASSTHPQGAGGNTIYF.

This clone appeared a single time. This chain links TRBV3-1 (or the pseudogene TRBV3-2) with TRBJ1-6; no clear D. CDR1 LGHDT and CDR2 YNNKEL come from the germline V gene (reference sequence). The CDR3 runs to 13 residues. Deletions cut 0 bases from V and 10 bases from J, with 7 bases between. CDR3 residues: CASSQEVGSPLHF. The CDR3 region has the DNA TGTGCCAGCAGCCAAGAGGTGGGATCACCCCTCCACTTT.

The CDR3 DNA follows: TGCAGTGCTAGTCCTAGCGGGAGCTACGAGCAGTACTTC. This gives the protein CSASPSGSYEQYF. The chain has TRBV20-1 and TRBJ2-7, with TRBD2 matching over 10 bases. The ends lost 3 bases at V and 3 bases at J; junction bases unmatched: 2. The CDR3 contains 13 residues. Per germline, CDR1 DFQATT and CDR2 SNEGSKA (reference sequence).

The chain couples TRBV19 to TRBJ2-5, with 12 bases identical to TRBD2. The CDR3 totals 15 residues. V was pared by 6 bases and J by 1 base, with 3 bases of the junction left unmatched. Germline CDR1 LNHDA, CDR2 SQIVND (reference sequence). The CDR3 protein is CASSGTSGFQETQYF. As DNA, the CDR3 is TGTGCCAGTAGCGGGACTAGCGGGTTCCAAGAGACCCAGTACTTC.

The chain combines TRBV4-1 with TRBJ2-1; 8 nucleotides line up with TRBD1. V shed 8 bases and J 3 bases; nucleotides not matched to a gene: 6. CDR3 size: 14 residues. The germline V gene has CDR1 MGHRA and CDR2 YSYEKL. The DNA of the CDR3 is TGCGCCAGCGCGACAGGGGAAGGCTACAATGAGCAGTTCTTC. It yields the protein CASATGEGYNEQFF.

The chain joins TRBV2 to TRBJ1-3; D is possibly TRBD1 (5 bases). Trimming removed 6 bases from V and 1 base from J, with 13 bases in between. There are 15 residues in the CDR3. Germline V gene lookup returns CDR1 SNHLY and CDR2 FYNNEI. The CDR3 coding sequence is TGTGCCAGCAGCGCCTACGGGGCTTCTGGAAACACCATATATTTT. Residues: CASSAYGASGNTIYF. Together with reference TRBV2 and TRBJ1-3, the CDR3 gives the full variable domain: EPEVTQTPSHQVTQMGQEVILRCVPISNHLYFYWYRQILGQKVEFLVSFYNNEISEKSEIFDDQFSVERPDGSNFTLKIRSTKLEDSAMYFCASSAYGASGNTIYFGEGSWLTVV.

The V call is TRBV19, the J call TRBJ1-6, with 9 bases that match TRBD1. In germline, CDR1 is LNHDA, CDR2 SQIVND (reference sequence). The CDR3 contains 14 residues. With 5 bases clipped from V and 7 bases from J, the junction kept 3 bases outside the gene matches. CDR3: CASSRDRVNSPLHF. The DNA of the CDR3 is TGTGCCAGTAGTCGGGACAGGGTAAATTCACCCCTCCACTTT.

The chain employs TRBV28 and TRBJ2-7, with no clear D. Germline lookup yields CDR1 MDHEN and CDR2 SYDVKM. Trimming took 6 bases from V and 6 from J, leaving 9 bases between them. The CDR3 loop spans 11 amino acids. As DNA, the CDR3 is TGTGCCAGCAGCCTGCTGAGCGAGCAGTACTTC. Its protein is CASSLLSEQYF.

This clone came up once. The rearrangement joins TRBV6-5 to TRBJ2-7; D uncertain. This CDR3 is 13 amino acids long. CDR1 is MNHEY, CDR2 SVGAGI, per germline. The V and J ends lost 2 bases and 5 bases respectively, with 10 bases between them. CDR3 sequence reads: CASSYVRMDEQYF. CDR3 bases: TGTGCCAGCAGTTACGTCAGGATGGACGAGCAGTACTTC.